The present T cell receptor (beta chain) was sequenced within a study of neurological immune-mediated disorders. V dropped 3 bases and J dropped 9; count of bases not matched to a gene: 6. CDR3 size: 15 residues. Germline CDR1 reads LGHNA; CDR2 reads YSLEER. The method for making cDNA was 5'RACE, and it used 10-nucleotide random UMIs. TCRdb re-called the 5' RACE reads with MiXCR, one entry per CDR3 protein. The sample yields over 45,000 distinct CDR3 sequences, under 30% seen once. Overall study results and limits: Falling below healthy controls, multiple sclerosis showed the least TCR clonal expansion, while HTLV-1-associated myelopathy showed the most.

This clonotype was seen at least ten times. Its specificity is unknown. V and J are TRBV4-3 and TRBJ2-1; 12 nucleotides line up with TRBD2. The receptor was derived from a woman between 65 and 79 years old in good health. The sample consisted of PBMCs. For the CDR3, the DNA is TGCGCCAGCAGCCAGACTAGCGGGAGAATCAGTGAGCAGTTCTTC. As protein: CASSQTSGRISEQFF.